Sequencing of this T cell receptor beta chain was carried out in a study of blood T cell repertoires in COVID-19. The wider study: The United States, Italy and Spain provided the acute and convalescent COVID-19 samples. PBMCs, B-cell-depleted T cells, or T cells provided the cDNA or gDNA that made up the material.

In the authors' methods: Using reference gene primer amplification, nucleated cell counts were estimated. Data came from immunoSEQ multiplex PCR; TCRdb stores just in-frame clones and leaves some out. V, J and clone size derive from that table, while D and trimming were established from the DNA sequence. The repertoire includes roughly 80,000 clones, about four fifths of them detected once, and 15% to 20% sits in the top ten. The CDR3 runs 15 residues. In germline, CDR1 is MGHDK, CDR2 SYGVNS. With 1 base removed from V and 8 bases from J, the gap between germline ends came to 12 bases. The chain couples TRBV25-1 to TRBJ1-6; D remains ambiguous. The specimen sequenced was peripheral blood. The receptor comes from a woman aged 55-70 years with acute or convalescent COVID-19. The CDR3 here is CASSELRQEDSPLHF. CDR3 nucleotides: TGTGCCAGCAGTGAATTAAGGCAGGAGGATTCACCCCTCCACTTT. Together with reference TRBV25-1 and TRBJ1-6, the CDR3 gives the full variable domain: EADIYQTPRYLVIGTGKKITLECSQTMGHDKMYWYQQDPGMELHLIHYSYGVNSTEKGDLSSESTVSRIRTEHFPLTLESARPSHTSQYLCASSELRQEDSPLHFGNGTRLTVT.